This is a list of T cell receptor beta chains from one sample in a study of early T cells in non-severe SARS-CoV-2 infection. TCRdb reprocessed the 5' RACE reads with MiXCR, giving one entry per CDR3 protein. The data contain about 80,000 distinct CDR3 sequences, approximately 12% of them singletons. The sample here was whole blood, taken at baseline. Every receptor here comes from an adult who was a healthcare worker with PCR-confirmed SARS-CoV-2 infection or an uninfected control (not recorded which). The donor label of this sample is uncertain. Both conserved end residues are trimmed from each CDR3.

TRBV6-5	ASRGHLRPYEQY
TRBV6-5	ASRIAPTATQY
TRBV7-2	ASSLGGYNQPQH
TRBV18	ASSPVIADTGELF
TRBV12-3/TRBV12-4	ASSPGAANTEAF
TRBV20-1	SATPLKEVNTEAF
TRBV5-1	ASSLALETSGWDSTDTQY
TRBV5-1	ASSESNNEQF
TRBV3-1	ASSQGSRVGNTIY
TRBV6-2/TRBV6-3	ASSPPIDTQY
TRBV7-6	ASSLTRGQPQH
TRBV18	ASSPTSWGHNYGYT
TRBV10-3	AISEWVGGGTDTQY
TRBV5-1	ASRQRRPSNTEAF
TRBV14	ASTRRRQTGGARENIQY
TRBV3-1	ASSPGGKETQY
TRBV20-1	SARTGSSGNTIY
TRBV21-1	ASSKEWQLAGRETQY
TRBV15	ATSSRLDSYEQY
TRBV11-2	ASSPYPGTGRTKNIQY
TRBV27	ANRDSYEQY
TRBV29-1	SVLAGGSNTGELF
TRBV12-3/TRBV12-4	ASSLARSSEQY
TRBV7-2	ASSSRGTHEQF
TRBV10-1	ASSESRTRAPMNTEAF
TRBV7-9	ASRSLNYGYT
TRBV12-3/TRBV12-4	ASRSGEGNTEAF
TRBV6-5	ASSPRGLNNSPLH
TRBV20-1	SATGTSSYEQY
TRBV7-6	ASRQVGRAF
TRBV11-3	ASSLTSGDIGYT
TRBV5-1	ASSLPGDTQY
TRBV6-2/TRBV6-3	ASNDSRRSQY
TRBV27	ASSLRQAHHEQY
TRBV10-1	ASSSLPDRETQY
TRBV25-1	ASRLGANEKLF
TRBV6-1	ASSEVDTTNTGELF
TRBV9	ASSVDEAGNYGYT
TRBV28	ASQIDTLNGYT
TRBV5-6	ASSFPRGSPYEQY
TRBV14	ASSQDIVGYT
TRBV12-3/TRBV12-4	ASNHQLGTEAF
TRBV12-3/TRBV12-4	ASVDYPTDTQY
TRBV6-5	ASSPVGTGELF
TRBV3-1	ASSQEAGLVRKNEQF
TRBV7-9	ASGESGLGYGYT
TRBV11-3	ASTEDRAIGELF
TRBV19	ASSTYAGGNTEAF
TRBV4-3	ASSLSKGLGTDTQY
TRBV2	ASSRPATYEQY
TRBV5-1	ASSPLGGRSTEAF
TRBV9	ASSEAF
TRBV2	ASRYRGTGELF
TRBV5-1	ASSLTGRTDTQY
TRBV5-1	ASSPDEVRGGQPQH
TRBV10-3	AISEPIRPNYGYT
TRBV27	ASSPLTGAPLAKNIQY
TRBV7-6	ASLWQNTGELF
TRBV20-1	SARNRDSSSYNEQF
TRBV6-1	ASSEVAGSYNEQF